This T cell receptor (beta chain) was sequenced in a study of blood T cell repertoires in COVID-19. Per the study methods: From reference gene primer amplification, estimates of nucleated cell counts were derived. Data came from immunoSEQ multiplex PCR; TCRdb stores just in-frame clones and leaves some out. The V and J calls and the clone size are those of that table, but D and trimming were determined from the DNA. The sample lists approximately 110,000 clones, approximately 85% occurring once. This clone was counted once. The CDR3 is 14 amino acids. The V gene lost 6 bases and the J gene lost 7 bases, with 18 bases spanning the gap. CDR1 and CDR2 from the germline V gene are LNHNV and YYDKDF (reference sequence).

The rearrangement links TRBV15 to TRBJ1-2; D gene unclear. This TCR came from a woman older than 75 with COVID-19, enrolled during active disease. The specimen sequenced was peripheral blood. The CDR3 nucleotides are TGTGCCACCAGTTCATGGAGGGAATCCGGTGGCTACACCTTC. Translating gives CATSSWRESGGYTF.